These T cell receptor beta chains were read from a single sample in a study of follicular helper T cells after annual influenza vaccination. Only in-frame clones appear in the TCRdb table, and some are missing; sequencing was by immunoSEQ multiplex PCR. There are about 13,000 clones in the sample; approximately 85% occur only once, and 0.25% to 0.35% lies in the top ten. This sample comprised CXCR5- memory CD4+ T cells sorted from blood, obtained on the day of influenza vaccination. These receptors came from an adult who received the influenza vaccine. CDR3s include the opening cysteine and the closing phenylalanine or tryptophan. A D gene is named only where the DNA matches it firmly. A clone size is listed for some rows: how often the clone was seen (once, few, many), or a class if it is expanded.

abundance: few; d_gene: TRBD1; j_gene: TRBJ1-5; v_gene: TRBV18; CDR3nt: TGTGCCAGCTCACCACCGGGACAGGGCGGTACAAATCAGCCCCAGCATTTT; CDR3aa: CASSPPGQGGTNQPQHF
abundance: NA; d_gene: TRBD2; j_gene: TRBJ2-5; v_gene: TRBV25-1; CDR3nt: TGTGCCAGCAGTGAATTATCTCGGACTAGAAAAGAGACCCAGTACTTC; CDR3aa: CASSELSRTRKETQYF
abundance: NA; d_gene: TRBD1; j_gene: TRBJ1-4; v_gene: TRBV18; CDR3nt: TGTGCCAGCTCAGTGGGACAGGAGACTAATGAAAAACTGTTTTTT; CDR3aa: CASSVGQETNEKLFF
abundance: NA; d_gene: TRBD1; j_gene: TRBJ1-6; v_gene: TRBV6-5; CDR3nt: TGTGCCAGCGGGACAGGGACGGTTCGTAGTTCACCCCTCCACTTT; CDR3aa: CASGTGTVRSSPLHF
abundance: NA; d_gene: NA; j_gene: TRBJ1-5; v_gene: TRBV10-3; CDR3nt: TGTGCCATCAGTGAGGACGGGTGGCCCCAGCATTTT; CDR3aa: CAISEDGWPQHF
abundance: NA; d_gene: TRBD2; j_gene: TRBJ2-3; v_gene: TRBV7-9; CDR3nt: TGTGCCAGCAGCCCCCGGGGGGTTCCATATACGCAGTATTTT; CDR3aa: CASSPRGVPYTQYF
abundance: NA; d_gene: TRBD2; j_gene: TRBJ2-3; v_gene: TRBV9; CDR3nt: TGTGCCAGCAGCGCACCCCTAGCGGGGGGACCTACTAGCACAGATACGCAGTATTTT; CDR3aa: CASSAPLAGGPTSTDTQYF
abundance: NA; d_gene: NA; j_gene: TRBJ2-3; v_gene: TRBV5-1; CDR3nt: TGCGCCAGCAGGGTGGGGAGTCACGCAGATACGCAGTATTTT; CDR3aa: CASRVGSHADTQYF
abundance: NA; d_gene: NA; j_gene: TRBJ2-1; v_gene: TRBV28; CDR3nt: TGTGCCAGCAGCCCATATCGCTATGAGCAGTTCTTC; CDR3aa: CASSPYRYEQFF
abundance: NA; d_gene: NA; j_gene: TRBJ1-4; v_gene: TRBV30; CDR3nt: TGTGCCTGGGGTCAGGGGCTTCGTGAAAAACTGTTTTTT; CDR3aa: CAWGQGLREKLFF
abundance: NA; d_gene: TRBD1; j_gene: TRBJ2-5; v_gene: TRBV7-3; CDR3nt: TGTGCCAGCAGCTTAAATACAGGGGTTCAAGAGACCCAGTACTTC; CDR3aa: CASSLNTGVQETQYF
abundance: NA; d_gene: TRBD2; j_gene: TRBJ2-3; v_gene: TRBV19; CDR3nt: TGTGCCAGTAGAGATGTAAGCGGGGGGCAGCCAGATACGCAGTATTTT; CDR3aa: CASRDVSGGQPDTQYF
abundance: few; d_gene: TRBD1; j_gene: TRBJ1-2; v_gene: TRBV19; CDR3nt: TGTGCCAGTCGGAAGGGACAGATCTATGGCTACACCTTC; CDR3aa: CASRKGQIYGYTF
abundance: NA; d_gene: NA; j_gene: TRBJ1-6; v_gene: TRBV11-2; CDR3nt: TGTGCCAGCAGCCAGACAGGTGAAAATTCACCCCTCCACTTT; CDR3aa: CASSQTGENSPLHF
abundance: NA; d_gene: NA; j_gene: TRBJ2-7; v_gene: TRBV5-5; CDR3nt: TGTGCCAGCAGCATCCGGAGCCCACTCCGGGACGATCGTGGGCAGTACTTC; CDR3aa: CASSIRSPLRDDRGQYF
abundance: once; d_gene: NA; j_gene: TRBJ2-3; v_gene: TRBV9; CDR3nt: TGTGCCAGCAGCGTAGCCCACAGCACAGATACGCAGTATTTT; CDR3aa: CASSVAHSTDTQYF
abundance: NA; d_gene: NA; j_gene: TRBJ1-1; v_gene: TRBV6-5; CDR3nt: TGTGCCAGCAGTTACGCCGGGGGGGAAGCTTTCTTT; CDR3aa: CASSYAGGEAFF
abundance: NA; d_gene: NA; j_gene: TRBJ1-2; v_gene: TRBV7-3; CDR3nt: TGTGCCAGCAGCCCCAATCGCAGGGGCGGCTATGGCTACACCTTC; CDR3aa: CASSPNRRGGYGYTF
abundance: NA; d_gene: TRBD2; j_gene: TRBJ2-3; v_gene: TRBV15; CDR3nt: TGTGCCACCAGCCGAGAAGCGGGGATACTTAGCACAGATACGCAGTATTTT; CDR3aa: CATSREAGILSTDTQYF
abundance: once; d_gene: NA; j_gene: TRBJ2-1; v_gene: TRBV18; CDR3nt: TGTGCCAGCTCCCAATCCCGGGACAATGAGCAGTTCTTC; CDR3aa: CASSQSRDNEQFF
abundance: NA; d_gene: NA; j_gene: TRBJ1-1; v_gene: TRBV5-1; CDR3nt: TGCGCCAGCAGCTTGACTCGGGGGACGAACACTGAAGCTTTCTTT; CDR3aa: CASSLTRGTNTEAFF
abundance: once; d_gene: TRBD2; j_gene: TRBJ2-5; v_gene: TRBV28; CDR3nt: TGTGCCAGCAGTTTACCGGGCGGGGGGGCCCAAGAGACCCAGTACTTC; CDR3aa: CASSLPGGGAQETQYF
abundance: NA; d_gene: NA; j_gene: TRBJ1-6; v_gene: TRBV30; CDR3nt: TGTGCCTGGAGTGGGGGCAGGGGAGATTCACCCCTCCACTTT; CDR3aa: CAWSGGRGDSPLHF
abundance: NA; d_gene: NA; j_gene: TRBJ2-1; v_gene: TRBV21-1; CDR3nt: TGTGCCAGCAGCATCCGACTGGGTAGCTCCTACAATGAGCAGTTCTTC; CDR3aa: CASSIRLGSSYNEQFF
abundance: once; d_gene: TRBD1; j_gene: TRBJ1-1; v_gene: TRBV18; CDR3nt: TGTGCGACCACGGACAGGGTGGGGAGCACTGAAGCTTTCTTT; CDR3aa: CATTDRVGSTEAFF
abundance: once; d_gene: NA; j_gene: TRBJ1-3; v_gene: TRBV6-5; CDR3nt: TGTGCCAGCAGTCCGGACAGAGCATTCGGAAACACCATATATTTT; CDR3aa: CASSPDRAFGNTIYF
abundance: few; d_gene: TRBD1; j_gene: TRBJ1-5; v_gene: TRBV7-6; CDR3nt: TGTGCCAGCAGCTTAGGACAGGGGCGAAGCAATCAGCCCCAGCATTTT; CDR3aa: CASSLGQGRSNQPQHF
abundance: NA; d_gene: TRBD2; j_gene: TRBJ2-4; v_gene: TRBV11-2; CDR3nt: TGTGCCAGCAGCTTAGGCTGGACTAGCGGGGCGAGGGACATTCAGTACTTC; CDR3aa: CASSLGWTSGARDIQYF
abundance: NA; d_gene: NA; j_gene: TRBJ2-2; v_gene: TRBV5-4; CDR3nt: TGTGCCAGCAGCGTGAGGGGGTCCGGGGAGCTGTTTTTT; CDR3aa: CASSVRGSGELFF
abundance: NA; d_gene: NA; j_gene: TRBJ2-2; v_gene: TRBV19; CDR3nt: TGTGCCAGTAGTATTTCAGGGTGGTACACCGGGGAGCTGTTTTTT; CDR3aa: CASSISGWYTGELFF
abundance: NA; d_gene: NA; j_gene: TRBJ2-7; v_gene: TRBV9; CDR3nt: TGTGCCAGCAGCGTAGATCCGTACGCCTACGAGCAGTACTTC; CDR3aa: CASSVDPYAYEQYF
abundance: NA; d_gene: NA; j_gene: TRBJ1-1; v_gene: TRBV5-1; CDR3nt: TGCGCCAGCAGCTACGGGGGCATGAACACTGAAGCTTTCTTT; CDR3aa: CASSYGGMNTEAFF
abundance: NA; d_gene: NA; j_gene: TRBJ2-5; v_gene: TRBV18; CDR3nt: TGTGCCAGCTCACCACAAAGGGAGACCCAGTACTTC; CDR3aa: CASSPQRETQYF
abundance: NA; d_gene: NA; j_gene: TRBJ1-2; v_gene: TRBV6-6; CDR3nt: TGTGCCAGCAGTTACGGGCAGGGGATGAATGGCTACACCTTC; CDR3aa: CASSYGQGMNGYTF
abundance: once; d_gene: NA; j_gene: TRBJ2-1; v_gene: TRBV11-3; CDR3nt: TGTGCCAGCAGCGTCGGTCGGACACACACACACAATGAGCAGTTCTTC; CDR3aa: CASSVGRTHTHNEQFF
abundance: NA; d_gene: TRBD1; j_gene: TRBJ2-7; v_gene: TRBV15; CDR3nt: TGTGCCACCAGCAGACCAGGGGGCGCGGACGAGCAGTACTTC; CDR3aa: CATSRPGGADEQYF
abundance: NA; d_gene: TRBD1; j_gene: TRBJ2-2; v_gene: TRBV30; CDR3nt: TGTGCCTGGAGTCAGGAAGACAGGGACACCGGGGAGCTGTTTTTT; CDR3aa: CAWSQEDRDTGELFF
abundance: NA; d_gene: NA; j_gene: TRBJ1-2; v_gene: TRBV7-9; CDR3nt: TGTGCCAGCAGCTTCGGGGGCGTATTCGATGGCTACACCTTC; CDR3aa: CASSFGGVFDGYTF
abundance: few; d_gene: NA; j_gene: TRBJ1-6; v_gene: TRBV7-2; CDR3nt: TGTGCCAGCAGGCCGGGCAGGGGAAAAGGGAATTCACCCCTCCACTTT; CDR3aa: CASRPGRGKGNSPLHF
abundance: NA; d_gene: NA; j_gene: TRBJ2-2; v_gene: TRBV7-9; CDR3nt: TGTGCCAGCATTCCCGGCCGTCGGAACACCGGGGAGCTGTTTTTT; CDR3aa: CASIPGRRNTGELFF
abundance: few; d_gene: NA; j_gene: TRBJ1-5; v_gene: TRBV4-3; CDR3nt: TGCGCCAGCAGCCAAGGCCGAGGCGGCAATCAGCCCCAGCATTTT; CDR3aa: CASSQGRGGNQPQHF
abundance: NA; d_gene: TRBD1; j_gene: TRBJ2-7; v_gene: TRBV5-7; CDR3nt: TGTGCCAGCAGCTTGGGGGACAGTCCCTACGAGCAGTACTTC; CDR3aa: CASSLGDSPYEQYF
abundance: NA; d_gene: NA; j_gene: TRBJ1-1; v_gene: TRBV5-1; CDR3nt: TGCGCCAGCAGCCCCGACAGTATGAACACTGAAGCTTTCTTT; CDR3aa: CASSPDSMNTEAFF
abundance: few; d_gene: NA; j_gene: TRBJ2-7; v_gene: TRBV6-6; CDR3nt: TGTGCCAGCAGGGACTCTAGCGTCTACGAGCAGTACTTC; CDR3aa: CASRDSSVYEQYF
abundance: NA; d_gene: NA; j_gene: TRBJ1-2; v_gene: TRBV28; CDR3nt: TGTGCCACTTTGACACCCCCGCATGGCTACACCTTC; CDR3aa: CATLTPPHGYTF
abundance: NA; d_gene: TRBD2; j_gene: TRBJ2-3; v_gene: TRBV7-2; CDR3nt: TGTGCCAGCAGCTCCCCTAGCGGGGGGGCGTTGGGCACAGATACGCAGTATTTT; CDR3aa: CASSSPSGGALGTDTQYF
abundance: NA; d_gene: NA; j_gene: TRBJ1-5; v_gene: TRBV19; CDR3nt: TGTGCCAGTAGTATAGTAAGGGGGGGGGTTAAAAGCAATCAGCCCCAGCATTTT; CDR3aa: CASSIVRGGVKSNQPQHF
abundance: NA; d_gene: TRBD1; j_gene: TRBJ2-1; v_gene: TRBV5-5; CDR3nt: TGTGCCAGCAGCCAAACCGGGACACAGGGGTTTAATGAGCAGTTCTTC; CDR3aa: CASSQTGTQGFNEQFF
abundance: NA; d_gene: TRBD2; j_gene: TRBJ2-1; v_gene: TRBV4-2; CDR3nt: TGTGCCAGCAGCCAAGCCCCCCGGGGGGGCCTGAAGGAGCAGTTCTTC; CDR3aa: CASSQAPRGGLKEQFF
abundance: NA; d_gene: TRBD1; j_gene: TRBJ2-5; v_gene: TRBV28; CDR3nt: TGTGCCAGCAGTTTATCGGGACAGCCCCGGGAGACCCAGTACTTC; CDR3aa: CASSLSGQPRETQYF
abundance: NA; d_gene: TRBD1; j_gene: TRBJ2-1; v_gene: TRBV5-4; CDR3nt: TGTGCCAGCAGCTTGAAGGACAGGTTTGAGAATGAGCAGTTCTTC; CDR3aa: CASSLKDRFENEQFF
abundance: NA; d_gene: TRBD2; j_gene: TRBJ2-7; v_gene: TRBV28; CDR3nt: TGTGCCAGCAGCTCCCCGTCGGGAGGTAACTCCTACGAGCAGTACTTC; CDR3aa: CASSSPSGGNSYEQYF
abundance: few; d_gene: NA; j_gene: TRBJ2-7; v_gene: TRBV11-2; CDR3nt: TGTGCCAGCAGCTCTCAAATGTGGGAGCAGTACTTC; CDR3aa: CASSSQMWEQYF
abundance: NA; d_gene: TRBD2; j_gene: TRBJ2-1; v_gene: TRBV18; CDR3nt: TGTGCCAGCTCACCATGGACTAGCGGGGTTTACAATGAGCAGTTCTTC; CDR3aa: CASSPWTSGVYNEQFF
abundance: NA; d_gene: TRBD2; j_gene: TRBJ2-5; v_gene: TRBV30; CDR3nt: TGTGCCTGGAGCGACGGGGGGTCACAAGAGACCCAGTACTTC; CDR3aa: CAWSDGGSQETQYF
abundance: NA; d_gene: NA; j_gene: TRBJ1-2; v_gene: TRBV5-4; CDR3nt: TGTGCCAGCAGCTGGGGATTGGGAGGAACCGGTGGCTACACCTTC; CDR3aa: CASSWGLGGTGGYTF
abundance: NA; d_gene: NA; j_gene: TRBJ2-1; v_gene: TRBV11-2; CDR3nt: TGTGCCAGCAGTGTAGCTAGCTCCTACAATGAGCAGTTCTTC; CDR3aa: CASSVASSYNEQFF